This T cell receptor beta chain stems from a study of blood T cell repertoires in COVID-19. Across the whole study: Collection of acute and convalescent COVID-19 samples took place in the United States, Italy and Spain.

In its sample, this clone was seen a few times. Under the authors' procedure: How many nucleated cells were present was estimated from reference gene primer amplification. Assay: immunoSEQ multiplex PCR; the TCRdb copy retains only in-frame clones and omits some. The V and J calls and the clone size are those of that table, but D and trimming were determined from the DNA. In the table there are a few hundred thousand clones, roughly 90% of which are singletons. Germline V gene data show CDR1 as MDHEN and CDR2 as SYDVKM. V lost 8 bases, J lost 3 bases, and 17 bases stayed unmatched. The CDR3 spans 17 residues.

The chain combines TRBV28 with TRBJ2-7; 9 nucleotides align to TRBD1. The sequenced sample was peripheral blood. This receptor was taken from a man aged 55 to 70 with acute or convalescent COVID-19. CDR3 nucleotide sequence: TGTGCCAGCGTACGCTGGGGACAGGGTTCTGGAGGCTACGAGCAGTACTTC. Translating it yields CASVRWGQGSGGYEQYF.